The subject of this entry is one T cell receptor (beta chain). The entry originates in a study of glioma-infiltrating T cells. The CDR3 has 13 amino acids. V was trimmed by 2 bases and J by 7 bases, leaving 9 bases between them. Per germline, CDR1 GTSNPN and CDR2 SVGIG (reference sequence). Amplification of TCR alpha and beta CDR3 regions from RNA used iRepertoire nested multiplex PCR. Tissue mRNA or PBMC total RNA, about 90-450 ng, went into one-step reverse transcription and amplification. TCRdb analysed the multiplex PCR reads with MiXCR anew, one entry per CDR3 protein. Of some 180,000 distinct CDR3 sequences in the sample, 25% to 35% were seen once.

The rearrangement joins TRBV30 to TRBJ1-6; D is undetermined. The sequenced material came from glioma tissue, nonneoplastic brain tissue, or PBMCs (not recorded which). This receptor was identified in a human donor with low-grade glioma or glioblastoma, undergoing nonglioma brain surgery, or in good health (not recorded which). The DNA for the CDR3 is TGTGCCTGGAGTCGAGACTTAAATTCACCCCTCCACTTT. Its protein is CAWSRDLNSPLHF.